This T cell receptor (beta chain) derives from a study of shared clonotypes between healthy human individuals. About the study: Per-donor plates numbered three CD4 naive, three CD4 memory, two CD8 naive and one CD8 memory.

Study-level points and caveats: Clonotypes that were shared across four donors made up approximately 5% of naive CD4 clonotypes.

Here immunoSEQ multiplex PCR was the method, and the copy in TCRdb shows in-frame clones only, minus some. The sample records approximately 2,000,000 clones, over 85% being singletons. In regard to this clone: Its antigen is as yet unknown.

CD8 cells classed as naive were CD45RO-negative and positively selected for CCR7, excluding terminally differentiated effector memory CD45RA+ cells. V lost 4 bases to trimming and J lost 7 bases; unmatched junction nucleotides: 7. Germline CDR1 is SGHVS and CDR2 is FQNEAQ. The length of the CDR3 is 16 residues. This clonotype was obtained from a man aged 18-30 years in good health. Some clones in this sample may be carry-over from other donors' samples. Sequences were obtained from naive CD8+ T cells from PBMCs. V usage is TRBV7-8 and J usage is TRBJ2-2; the match to TRBD2 covers 12 bases. The CDR3 loop reads CASSSETSGGLGELFF. The CDR3 coding sequence is TGTGCCAGCAGCTCGGAGACTAGCGGGGGCCTCGGGGAGCTGTTTTTT.